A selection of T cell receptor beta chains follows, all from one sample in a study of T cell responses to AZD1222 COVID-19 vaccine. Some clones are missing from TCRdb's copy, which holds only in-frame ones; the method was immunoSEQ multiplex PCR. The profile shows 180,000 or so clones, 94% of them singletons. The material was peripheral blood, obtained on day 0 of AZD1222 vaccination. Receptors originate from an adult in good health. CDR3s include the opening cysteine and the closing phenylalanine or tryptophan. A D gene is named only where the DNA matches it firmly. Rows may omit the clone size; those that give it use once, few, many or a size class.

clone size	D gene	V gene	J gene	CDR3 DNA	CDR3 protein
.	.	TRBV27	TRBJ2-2	TGTGCCAGCCTTGGGGGCACCGGGGAGCTGTTTTTT	CASLGGTGELFF
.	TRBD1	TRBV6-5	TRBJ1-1	TGTGCCAGCAGCTACTACAGGGGGGCGAACACTGAAGCTTTCTTT	CASSYYRGANTEAFF
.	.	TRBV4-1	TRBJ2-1	TGCGCCAGCAGCCAAGAGGTGGGCACTATCAATGAGCAGTTCTTC	CASSQEVGTINEQFF
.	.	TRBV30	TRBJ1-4	TGTGCCTGGAGTGAGACAGACGGACGAGAAAAACTGTTTTTT	CAWSETDGREKLFF
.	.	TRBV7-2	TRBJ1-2	TGTGCCAGCAGCCCTTCTACGCTAGCTAACTATGGCTACACCTTC	CASSPSTLANYGYTF
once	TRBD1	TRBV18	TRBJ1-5	TGTGCCAGCTCACCGCGGACAGGGGGGTATAGCAATCAGCCCCAGCATTTT	CASSPRTGGYSNQPQHF
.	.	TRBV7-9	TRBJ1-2	TGTGCCAGCAGCCAAGGACAGAATGGCTACACCTTC	CASSQGQNGYTF
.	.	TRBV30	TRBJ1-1	TGTGCCTGGAGTCTGGGGACTGGCGCTGAAGCTTTCTTT	CAWSLGTGAEAFF
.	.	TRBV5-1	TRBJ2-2	TGCGCCAGCAGCCTGCGACGGGACCTGAACACCGGGGAGCTGTTTTTT	CASSLRRDLNTGELFF
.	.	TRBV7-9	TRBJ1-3	TGTGCCAGCAGCCTCCCTTGGGGCAGGGGTTTTGGGAACACCATATATTTT	CASSLPWGRGFGNTIYF
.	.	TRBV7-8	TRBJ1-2	TGTGCCAGCAGCTCGGGGGGTACCTATGGCTACACCTTC	CASSSGGTYGYTF
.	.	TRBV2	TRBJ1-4	TGTGCCAGCAGTGGAAGGGGTAATGAAAAACTGTTTTTT	CASSGRGNEKLFF
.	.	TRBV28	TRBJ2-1	TGTGCCAGCAGTCCTCTCCCTGGAGAGCAGTTCTTC	CASSPLPGEQFF
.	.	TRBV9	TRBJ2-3	TGTGCCAGCAGCCCACGACAGGTCACAGATACGCAGTATTTT	CASSPRQVTDTQYF
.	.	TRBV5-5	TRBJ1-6	TGTGCCAGCGAGGATGGCGGCAAATCCTATAATTCACCCCTCCACTTT	CASEDGGKSYNSPLHF
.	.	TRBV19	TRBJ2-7	TGTGCCAGTAGTATTTCCGGGTACGAGCAGTACTTC	CASSISGYEQYF